One sample yielded the 2 T cell receptor beta chains listed below, sequenced in a study of PD-L1 blockade in urothelial cancer. Assay: immunoSEQ multiplex PCR; the TCRdb copy retains only in-frame clones and omits some. The sample comprises around 86,000 clones, around 81% of which are singletons, and approximately 6.7% rests with the top ten. Time point noted: pretreatment peripheral blood. The sample was PBMCs, taken around atezolizumab (anti-PD-L1) treatment. The source is a middle-aged man with urothelial cancer.

This clone has more than one count but fewer than ten. CDR3 sequence: CASSFAGETQYF. The CDR3 DNA sequence: TGTGCCAGCAGTTTCGCGGGCGAGACCCAGTACTTC. The J gene is TRBJ2-5, the V gene TRBV27; D may be TRBD2 (5 bases). Germline CDR1 MNHEY, CDR2 SMNVEV (reference sequence). V dropped 3 bases and J dropped 5 bases, with 7 bases sitting between them. The CDR3 is made up of 12 amino acids.

The genes are TRBV27 and TRBJ2-1; a possible D gene is TRBD2 (5 bases). The CDR3 is made up of 14 amino acids. V lost 0 bases, J lost 8 bases, and 11 bases lay in between. In germline, CDR1 is MNHEY, CDR2 SMNVEV (reference sequence). In DNA form, the CDR3 reads TGTGCCAGCAGTTTATCGATAGGAGGCGATGAGCAGTTCTTC. The encoded protein is CASSLSIGGDEQFF.